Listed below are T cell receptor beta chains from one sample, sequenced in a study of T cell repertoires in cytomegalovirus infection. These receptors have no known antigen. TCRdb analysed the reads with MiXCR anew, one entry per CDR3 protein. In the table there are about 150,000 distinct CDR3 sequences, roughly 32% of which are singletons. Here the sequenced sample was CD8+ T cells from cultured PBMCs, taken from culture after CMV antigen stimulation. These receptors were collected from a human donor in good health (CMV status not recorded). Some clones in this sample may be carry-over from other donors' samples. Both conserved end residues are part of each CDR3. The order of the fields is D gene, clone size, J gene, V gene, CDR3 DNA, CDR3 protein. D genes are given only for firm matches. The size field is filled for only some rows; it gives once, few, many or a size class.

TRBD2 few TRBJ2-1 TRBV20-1 TGCAGTGCTAGAGATGGGACTAGCGGGTACAATGAGCAGTTCTTC CSARDGTSGYNEQFF
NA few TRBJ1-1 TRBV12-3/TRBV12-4 TGTGCCAGCAGTTTAACTTTCATGAACACTGAAGCTTTCTTT CASSLTFMNTEAFF
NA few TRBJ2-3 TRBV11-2 TGTGCCAGCAGCTTAGCCCCCCGGATTCGGGATACGCAGTATTTT CASSLAPRIRDTQYF
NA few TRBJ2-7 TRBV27 TGTGCCAGCAGCCCCGTGGAGGGGTCCTACGAGCAGTACTTC CASSPVEGSYEQYF
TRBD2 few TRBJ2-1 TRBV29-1 TGCAGCGGGGGGGGCTCCTACAATGAGCAGTTCTTC CSGGGSYNEQFF
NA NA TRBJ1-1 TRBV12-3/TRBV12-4 TGTGCCAGCCTGAACACTGAAGCTTTCTTT CASLNTEAFF
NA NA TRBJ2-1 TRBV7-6 TGTGCCAGCAGCCTGCCGGGACTCGTCAATGAGCAGTTCTTC CASSLPGLVNEQFF
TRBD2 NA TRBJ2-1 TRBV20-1 TGCAGTGCTTCCTCGGTGGTTATCGGGGGACTATACAATGAGCAGTTCTTC CSASSVVIGGLYNEQFF
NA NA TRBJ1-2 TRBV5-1 TGCGCCAGCAGCTTGGGACGGGACATCTATGGCTACACCTTC CASSLGRDIYGYTF
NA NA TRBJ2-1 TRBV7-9 TGTGCCAGCAGCTTAGGTGGGGGATATGAGCAGTTCTTC CASSLGGGYEQFF
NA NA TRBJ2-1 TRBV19 TGTGCCAGTAGTATGGGATACGGCAGTTACAATGAGCAGTTCTTC CASSMGYGSYNEQFF
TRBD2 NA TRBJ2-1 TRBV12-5 TGTGCTAGTGGTTTTAACGGGGGGGTTCTCAATGAGCAGTTCTTC CASGFNGGVLNEQFF
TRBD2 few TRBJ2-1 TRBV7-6 TGTGCCAGCAGCCGTCTCCTAGCGGGGGGAGGCAATGAGCAGTTCTTC CASSRLLAGGGNEQFF
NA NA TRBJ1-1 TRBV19 TGTGCCAGTAGTATGGATGGGTCCCTCCGAGCTTTCTTT CASSMDGSLRAFF
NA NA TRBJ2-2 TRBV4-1 TGCGCCAGCAGCCAAGACTTGGCTAGCCGCGCCGGGGAGCTGTTTTTT CASSQDLASRAGELFF
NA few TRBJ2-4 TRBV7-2 TGTGCCAGCAGCTTAAGGTTAGACAGGTGGGACATTCAGTACTTC CASSLRLDRWDIQYF
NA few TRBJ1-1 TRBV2 TGTGCCAGCAGTCTCCCTACACCCAACACTGAAGCTTTCTTT CASSLPTPNTEAFF
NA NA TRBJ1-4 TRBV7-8 TGTGCCAGCAGCTTAGTAGTCGGGGCTCGAAAACTGTTTTTT CASSLVVGARKLFF
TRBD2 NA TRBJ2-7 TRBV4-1 TGCGCCAGCAGCCAAGAAGTGAGCGGGGTAGCGGGGGGCCCCTACGAGCAGTACTTC CASSQEVSGVAGGPYEQYF
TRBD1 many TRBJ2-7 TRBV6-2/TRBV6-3 TGTGCCAGCAGTCCACAGGGGAAGGCCTACGAGCAGTACTTC CASSPQGKAYEQYF
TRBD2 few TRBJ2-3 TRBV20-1 TGCAGTGCTGCCACTAGCGGGGGGGCGGGGACAGATACGCAGTATTTT CSAATSGGAGTDTQYF
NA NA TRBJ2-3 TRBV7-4 TGTGCCAGCAGCTTATGGCGGAGCACAGATACGCAGTATTTT CASSLWRSTDTQYF
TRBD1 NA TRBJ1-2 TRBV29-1 TGCAGCGTGGAAGACAGGGACGGCTACACCTTC CSVEDRDGYTF
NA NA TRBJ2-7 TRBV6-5 TGTGCCAGCAGTCCGGCAGGAATCTACGAGCAGTACTTC CASSPAGIYEQYF
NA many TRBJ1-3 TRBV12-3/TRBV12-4 TGTGCCAGCAGGACAAGGGACGGTGGAAACACCATATATTTT CASRTRDGGNTIYF
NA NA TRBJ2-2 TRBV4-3 TGCGCCAGCAGCCATCCACTAGCCGCGCACACCGGGGAGCTGTTTTTT CASSHPLAAHTGELFF
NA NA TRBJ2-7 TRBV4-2 TGTGCCAGCAGCCAAGACGCAGGTTACGAGCAGTACTTC CASSQDAGYEQYF
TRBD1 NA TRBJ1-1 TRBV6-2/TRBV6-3 TGTGCCAGCACCTACGAGAGGACAGGGGGAGGTACTGAAGCTTTCTTT CASTYERTGGGTEAFF
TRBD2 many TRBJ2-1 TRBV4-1 TGCGCCAGCAGCGGAATTAGCGGGGGGGCTTTGGGTGAGCAGTTCTTC CASSGISGGALGEQFF
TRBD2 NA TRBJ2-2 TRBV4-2 TGTGCCAGCAGCCAAGGACTAGCGGGGGGCCCCGGGGAGCTGTTTTTT CASSQGLAGGPGELFF
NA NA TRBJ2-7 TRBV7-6 TGTGCCAGCAGCGATTGGGGATCCGAGCAGTACTTC CASSDWGSEQYF
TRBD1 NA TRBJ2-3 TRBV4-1 TGCGCCAGCGGACAGGGACCTAGCACAGATACGCAGTATTTT CASGQGPSTDTQYF
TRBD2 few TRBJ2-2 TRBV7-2 TGTGCCAGCAGCTGGACGGGGGGGACCGGGGAGCTGTTTTTT CASSWTGGTGELFF
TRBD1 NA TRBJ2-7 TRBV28 TGTGCCAGCAGTATGACAGGGGGCTCCGAGCAGTACTTC CASSMTGGSEQYF
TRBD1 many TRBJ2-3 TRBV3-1 TGTGCCAGCTCCTACCCCACAGGGGGCACAGATACGCAGTATTTT CASSYPTGGTDTQYF